This T cell receptor (beta chain) was identified in a study of T cells in Graves' hyperthyroidism and ophthalmopathy. Overall study findings and caveats: Appearing also in blood were most of the thyroid clonotypes expanded above 0.001.

Of note for this clonotype: Its specificity is not known.

Amplification targeted TCR beta CDR3 regions from RNA transcripts. A set of HTBI primers served as the primers for a first-round RT-PCR of the TCR CDR3. Using its own MiXCR run on the multiplex PCR reads, TCRdb lists one record per CDR3 protein. The table records a few hundred thousand distinct CDR3 sequences, about 15% of them present only once. The CDR3 is made up of 15 amino acids. V lost 5 bases to trimming and J lost 5 bases, with 18 bases between them. The germline V gene has CDR1 SGHTA and CDR2 FQGNSA. The patients, who ranged from 18 to 65 in age, presented with newly diagnosed hyperthyroidism lasting under 2 months. The PBMCs were sourced from fresh peripheral blood (approximately 9 ml).

The source is a woman under 40 with Graves' hyperthyroidism. The V gene is TRBV7-2, the J gene TRBJ2-5; possibly TRBD2 for D (6 bases). The sequencing sample was made of blood. As DNA, the CDR3 is TGTGCCAGCAGCATAAGTAGCGGAGGGAAGGAGACCCAGTACTTC. As protein: CASSISSGGKETQYF.